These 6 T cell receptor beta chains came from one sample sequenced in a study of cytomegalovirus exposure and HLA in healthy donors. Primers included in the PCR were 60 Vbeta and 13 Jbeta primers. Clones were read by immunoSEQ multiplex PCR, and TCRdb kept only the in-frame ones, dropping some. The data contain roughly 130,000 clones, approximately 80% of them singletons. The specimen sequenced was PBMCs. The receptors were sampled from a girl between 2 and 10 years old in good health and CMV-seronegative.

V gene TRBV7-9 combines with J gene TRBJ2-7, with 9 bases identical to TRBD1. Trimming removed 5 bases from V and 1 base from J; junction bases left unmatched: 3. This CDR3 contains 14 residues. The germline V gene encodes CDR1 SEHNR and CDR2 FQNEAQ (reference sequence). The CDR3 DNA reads TGTGCCAGCAGCCGGGACAGGGTGTCCTACGAGCAGTACTTC. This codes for CASSRDRVSYEQYF.

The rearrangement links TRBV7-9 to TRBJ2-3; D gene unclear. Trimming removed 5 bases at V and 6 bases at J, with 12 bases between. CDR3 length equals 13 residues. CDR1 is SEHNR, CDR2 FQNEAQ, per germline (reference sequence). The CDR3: CASSPPVSDTQYF. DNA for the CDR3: TGTGCCAGCAGCCCCCCCGTATCCGATACGCAGTATTTT. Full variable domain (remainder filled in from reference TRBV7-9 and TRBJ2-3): DTGVSQNPRHKITKRGQNVTFRCDPISEHNRLYWYRQTLGQGPEFLTYFQNEAQLEKSRLLSDRFSAERPKGSFSTLEIQRTEQGDSAMYLCASSPPVSDTQYFGPGTRLTVL.

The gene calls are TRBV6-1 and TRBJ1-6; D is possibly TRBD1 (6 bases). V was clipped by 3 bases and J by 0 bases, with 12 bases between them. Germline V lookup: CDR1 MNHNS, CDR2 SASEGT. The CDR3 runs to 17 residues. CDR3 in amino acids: CASSEGGQSSYNSPLHF. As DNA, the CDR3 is TGTGCCAGCAGTGAGGGGGGGCAGAGCTCCTATAATTCACCCCTCCACTTT.

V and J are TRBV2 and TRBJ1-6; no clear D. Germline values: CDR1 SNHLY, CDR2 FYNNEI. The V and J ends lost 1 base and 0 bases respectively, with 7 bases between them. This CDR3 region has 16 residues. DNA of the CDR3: TGTGCCAGCAGTGAAGTAACAAGCTCCTATAATTCACCCCTCCACTTT. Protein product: CASSEVTSSYNSPLHF.

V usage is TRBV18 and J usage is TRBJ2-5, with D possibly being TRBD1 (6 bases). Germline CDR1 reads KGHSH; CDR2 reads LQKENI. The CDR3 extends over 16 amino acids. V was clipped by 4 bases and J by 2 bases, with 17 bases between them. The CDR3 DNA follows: TGTGCCAGCTCACGTTCCCCAGACAGGCGTCAAGAGACCCAGTACTTC. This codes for CASSRSPDRRQETQYF.

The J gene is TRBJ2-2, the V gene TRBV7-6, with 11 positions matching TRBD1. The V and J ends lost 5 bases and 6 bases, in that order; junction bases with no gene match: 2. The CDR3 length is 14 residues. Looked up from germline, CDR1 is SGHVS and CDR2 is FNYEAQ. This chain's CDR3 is CASSPGQGAGELFF. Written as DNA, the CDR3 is TGTGCCAGCAGCCCGGGACAGGGGGCCGGGGAGCTGTTTTTT.